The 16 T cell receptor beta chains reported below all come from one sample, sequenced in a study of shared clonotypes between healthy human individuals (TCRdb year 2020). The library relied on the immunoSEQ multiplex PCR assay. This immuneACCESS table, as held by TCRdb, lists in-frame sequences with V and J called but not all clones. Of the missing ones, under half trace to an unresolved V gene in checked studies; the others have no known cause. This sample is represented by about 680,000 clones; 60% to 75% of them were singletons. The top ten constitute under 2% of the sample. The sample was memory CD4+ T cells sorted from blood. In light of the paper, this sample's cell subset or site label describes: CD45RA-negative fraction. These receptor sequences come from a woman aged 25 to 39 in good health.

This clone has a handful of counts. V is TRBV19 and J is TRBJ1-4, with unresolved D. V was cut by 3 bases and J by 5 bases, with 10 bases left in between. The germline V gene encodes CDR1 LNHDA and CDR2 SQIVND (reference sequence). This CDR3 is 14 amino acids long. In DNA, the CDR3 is TGTGCCAGTAGTATGCTGGGGAAAAATGAAAAACTGTTTTTT. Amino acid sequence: CASSMLGKNEKLFF.

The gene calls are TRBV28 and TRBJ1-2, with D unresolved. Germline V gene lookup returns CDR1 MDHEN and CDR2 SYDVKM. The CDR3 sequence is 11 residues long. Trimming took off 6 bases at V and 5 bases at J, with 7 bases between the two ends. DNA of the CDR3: TGTGCCAGCAGGGCCTTATATGGCTACACCTTC. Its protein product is CASRALYGYTF.

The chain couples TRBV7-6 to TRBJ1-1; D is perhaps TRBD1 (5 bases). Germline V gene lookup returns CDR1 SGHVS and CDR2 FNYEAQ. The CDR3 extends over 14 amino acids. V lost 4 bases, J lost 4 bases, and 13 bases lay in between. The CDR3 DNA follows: TGTGCCAGCAGCTCCACGGCAGGGCCCACTGAAGCTTTCTTT. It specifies CASSSTAGPTEAFF.

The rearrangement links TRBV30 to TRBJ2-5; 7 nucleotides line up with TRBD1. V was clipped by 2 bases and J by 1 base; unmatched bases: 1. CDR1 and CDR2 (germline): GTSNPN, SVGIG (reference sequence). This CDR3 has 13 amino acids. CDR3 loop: CAWSRDSQETQYF. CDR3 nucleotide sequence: TGTGCCTGGAGTCGGGACAGCCAAGAGACCCAGTACTTC.

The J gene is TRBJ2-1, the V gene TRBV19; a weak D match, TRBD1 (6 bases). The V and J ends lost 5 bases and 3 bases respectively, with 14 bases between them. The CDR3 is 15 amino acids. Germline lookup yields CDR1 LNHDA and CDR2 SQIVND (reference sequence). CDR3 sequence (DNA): TGTGCCAGTAGTTCCGCCGGGACAATCTACAATGAGCAGTTCTTC. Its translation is CASSSAGTIYNEQFF. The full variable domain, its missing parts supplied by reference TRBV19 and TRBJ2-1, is DGGITQSPKYLFRKEGQNVTLSCEQNLNHDAMYWYRQDPGQGLRLIYYSQIVNDFQKGDIAEGYSVSREKKESFPLTVTSAQKNPTAFYLCASSSAGTIYNEQFFGPGTRLTVL.

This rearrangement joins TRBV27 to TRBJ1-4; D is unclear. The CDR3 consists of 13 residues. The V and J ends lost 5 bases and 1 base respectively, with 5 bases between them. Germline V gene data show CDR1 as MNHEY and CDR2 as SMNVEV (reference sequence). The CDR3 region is CASSQRTNEKLFF. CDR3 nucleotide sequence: TGTGCCAGCAGTCAGAGAACTAATGAAAAACTGTTTTTT.

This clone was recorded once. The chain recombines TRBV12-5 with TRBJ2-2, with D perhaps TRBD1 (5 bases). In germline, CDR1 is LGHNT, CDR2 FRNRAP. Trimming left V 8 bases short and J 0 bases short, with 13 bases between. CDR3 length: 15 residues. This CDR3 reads CASSLGAPNTGELFF. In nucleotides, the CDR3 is TGTGCTAGTTCTTTAGGGGCACCGAACACCGGGGAGCTGTTTTTT.

The CDR3 DNA is TGTGCCAGCAGAACTCGAGCACAGGGGGCCAAAGAGACCCAGTACTTC. Translated, it gives CASRTRAQGAKETQYF. This chain joins TRBV28 and TRBJ2-5; 9 bases line up with TRBD1. V trimming: 6 bases; J trimming: 3 bases; junction bases outside the gene matches: 11. Germline V gene lookup returns CDR1 MDHEN and CDR2 SYDVKM. This CDR3 is 16 amino acids long.

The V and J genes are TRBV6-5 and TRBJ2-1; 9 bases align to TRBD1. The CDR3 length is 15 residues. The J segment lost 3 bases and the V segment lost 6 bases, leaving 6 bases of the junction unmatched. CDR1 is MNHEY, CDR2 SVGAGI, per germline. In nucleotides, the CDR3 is TGTGCCAGCAGCCGGGGACAGGGCATCTACAATGAGCAGTTCTTC. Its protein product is CASSRGQGIYNEQFF.

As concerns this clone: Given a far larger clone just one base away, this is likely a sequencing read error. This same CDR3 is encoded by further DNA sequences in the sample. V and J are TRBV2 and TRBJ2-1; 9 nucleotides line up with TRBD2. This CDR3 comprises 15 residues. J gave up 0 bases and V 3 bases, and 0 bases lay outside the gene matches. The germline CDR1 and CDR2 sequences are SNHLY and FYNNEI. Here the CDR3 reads CASSDSGSSYNEQFF. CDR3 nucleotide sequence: TGTGCCAGCAGTGATAGCGGGAGCTCCTACAATGAGCAGTTCTTC.

CDR3 loop: CASSPLASSYEQYF. The CDR3 DNA sequence: TGTGCCAGCAGCCCGCTAGCGTCTAGCTACGAGCAGTACTTC. The gene calls are TRBV7-3 and TRBJ2-5; D may be TRBD2 (6 bases). The J call could be wrong; TRBJ2-7 is a better fit for the DNA end. The CDR3 is 14 amino acids. In germline, CDR1 is SGHTA, CDR2 FQGTGA.

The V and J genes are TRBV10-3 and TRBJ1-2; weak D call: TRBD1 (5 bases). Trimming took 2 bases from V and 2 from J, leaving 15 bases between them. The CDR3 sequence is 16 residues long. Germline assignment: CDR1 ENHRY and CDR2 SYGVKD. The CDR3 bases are TGTGCCATCAGTGAGCCTGGGACGTGGGGGAACTATGGCTACACCTTC. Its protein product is CAISEPGTWGNYGYTF.

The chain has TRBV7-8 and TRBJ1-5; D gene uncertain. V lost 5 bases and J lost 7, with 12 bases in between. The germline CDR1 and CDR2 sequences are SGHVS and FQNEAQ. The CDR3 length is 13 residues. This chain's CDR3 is CASSRTSEQPQHF. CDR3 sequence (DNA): TGTGCCAGCAGCCGGACGAGTGAGCAGCCCCAGCATTTT. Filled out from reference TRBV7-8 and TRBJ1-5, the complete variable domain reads GAGVSQSPRYKVAKRGQDVALRCDPISGHVSLFWYQQALGQGPEFLTYFQNEAQLDKSGLPSDRFFAERPEGSVSTLKIQRTQQEDSAVYLCASSRTSEQPQHFGDGTRLSIL.

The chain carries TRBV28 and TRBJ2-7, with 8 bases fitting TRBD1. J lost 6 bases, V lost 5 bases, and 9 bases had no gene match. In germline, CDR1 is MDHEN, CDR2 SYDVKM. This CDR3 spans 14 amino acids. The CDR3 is CASSLGTGAREQYF. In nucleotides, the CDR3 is TGTGCCAGCAGTCTCGGGACAGGAGCTCGCGAGCAGTACTTC.

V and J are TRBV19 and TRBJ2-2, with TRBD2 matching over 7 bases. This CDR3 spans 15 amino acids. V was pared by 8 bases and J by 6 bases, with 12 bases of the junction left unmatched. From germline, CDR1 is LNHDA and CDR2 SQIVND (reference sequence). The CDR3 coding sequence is TGTGCCAGTCGCCCGGGGCGGGAGTTGGCCGGGGAGCTGTTTTTT. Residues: CASRPGRELAGELFF.

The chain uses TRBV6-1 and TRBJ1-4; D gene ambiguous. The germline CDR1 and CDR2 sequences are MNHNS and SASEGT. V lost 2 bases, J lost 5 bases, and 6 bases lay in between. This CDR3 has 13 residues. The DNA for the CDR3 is TGTGCCAGCAGTGAACTAGGAAATGAAAAACTGTTTTTT. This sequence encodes CASSELGNEKLFF.